This TCR beta chain was documented in a study of PD-1 blockade in classical Hodgkin lymphoma. The CDR3 has 18 residues. Germline V gene sequence: CDR1 SGHNT, CDR2 YENEEA. V was pared by 2 bases and J by 0 bases, with 16 bases between. This clone was seen only once. The repertoire was sequenced with immunoSEQ multiplex PCR; TCRdb's copy has only in-frame clones and lacks some. Altogether tens of thousands of clones are present, roughly 80% being singletons, with the ten largest covering about 12%. Time point specified: cycle 4 day 1 (C4D1), after 6 weeks of nivolumab. After autologous stem cell transplantation all patients relapsed, and prior brentuximab vedotin exposure differed between cohorts.

Sequencing was performed on peripheral blood mononuclear cells (PBMCs), taken before the fourth cycle of nivolumab. The chain carries TRBV11-3 and TRBJ2-2; D is ambiguous. This TCR came from a human donor with classical Hodgkin lymphoma. The CDR3 DNA follows: TGTGCCAGCAGCTTATCGTTAGCCGCCGATACGAACACCGGGGAGCTGTTTTTT. Residues: CASSLSLAADTNTGELFF.